The rows below give T cell receptor beta chains drawn from one sample of a study of blood T cell repertoires in COVID-19. Using immunoSEQ multiplex PCR, the repertoire was profiled, and TCRdb retains in-frame clones only, with some absent. Found here are 150,000 to 200,000 clones, 65% to 90% of them singletons; the top ten hold roughly 1.4%. The sample comprised peripheral blood. The receptor source for this set is a human donor in a cohort sampled during active COVID-19. CDR3s include the opening cysteine and the closing phenylalanine or tryptophan. Each record gives: J gene, D gene, V gene, clone size, CDR3 protein, CDR3 DNA. A D gene is named only where the DNA matches it firmly. Some rows mark clone size as missing; the rest say once, few, many or name a class of expanded clone.

J gene: TRBJ2-6; D gene: .; V gene: TRBV2; clone size: .; CDR3 protein: CASSEQGSSGANVLTF; CDR3 DNA: TGTGCCAGCAGTGAACAGGGGAGCTCTGGGGCCAACGTCCTGACTTTC
J gene: TRBJ2-7; D gene: TRBD2; V gene: TRBV7-2; clone size: .; CDR3 protein: CASSLGASGRAYEQYF; CDR3 DNA: TGTGCCAGCAGCTTAGGAGCTAGCGGGAGGGCCTACGAGCAGTACTTC
J gene: TRBJ1-5; D gene: TRBD1; V gene: TRBV7-9; clone size: few; CDR3 protein: CASSSGQGERQPQHF; CDR3 DNA: TGTGCCAGCAGTTCAGGACAGGGGGAACGGCAGCCCCAGCATTTT
J gene: TRBJ2-1; D gene: .; V gene: TRBV7-3; clone size: .; CDR3 protein: CASSTGTWQFF; CDR3 DNA: TGTGCCAGCAGCACCGGGACTTGGCAGTTCTTC
J gene: TRBJ2-1; D gene: TRBD2; V gene: TRBV6-1; clone size: .; CDR3 protein: CASSEGTSGISYNEQFF; CDR3 DNA: TGTGCCAGCAGTGAAGGGACTAGCGGCATCTCCTACAATGAGCAGTTCTTC
J gene: TRBJ1-3; D gene: .; V gene: TRBV5-1; clone size: .; CDR3 protein: CASSPRQGNTIYF; CDR3 DNA: TGCGCCAGCAGCCCCCGACAGGGAAACACCATATATTTT
J gene: TRBJ2-6; D gene: .; V gene: TRBV19; clone size: .; CDR3 protein: CASSADRSGANVLTF; CDR3 DNA: TGTGCCAGTAGCGCCGACAGGTCTGGGGCCAACGTCCTGACTTTC
J gene: TRBJ1-1; D gene: .; V gene: TRBV6-5; clone size: .; CDR3 protein: CASSYSSDRMNTEAFF; CDR3 DNA: TGTGCCAGCAGTTACTCGTCGGACAGAATGAACACTGAAGCTTTCTTT
J gene: TRBJ2-7; D gene: .; V gene: TRBV28; clone size: few; CDR3 protein: CASSLPRGGYEQYF; CDR3 DNA: TGTGCCAGCAGTTTACCCAGGGGCGGCTACGAGCAGTACTTC
J gene: TRBJ1-4; D gene: .; V gene: TRBV11-2; clone size: .; CDR3 protein: CASSLQRSGGVVNEKLFF; CDR3 DNA: TGTGCCAGCAGCTTACAACGGTCTGGGGGGGTTGTTAATGAAAAACTGTTTTTT
J gene: TRBJ2-2; D gene: .; V gene: TRBV2; clone size: .; CDR3 protein: CASSPQGLVYGGELFF; CDR3 DNA: TGTGCCAGCTCCCCCCAGGGTCTAGTTTATGGGGGGGAGCTGTTTTTT
J gene: TRBJ2-1; D gene: TRBD1; V gene: TRBV18; clone size: .; CDR3 protein: CASSPAGGGNEQFF; CDR3 DNA: TGTGCCAGCTCACCGGCAGGGGGCGGGAATGAGCAGTTCTTC
J gene: TRBJ1-2; D gene: TRBD1; V gene: TRBV6-5; clone size: once; CDR3 protein: CASSYSRDSYGYTF; CDR3 DNA: TGTGCCAGCAGTTACTCGAGGGACAGCTATGGCTACACCTTC
J gene: TRBJ2-3; D gene: TRBD2; V gene: TRBV19; clone size: .; CDR3 protein: CASQRKGLAAHTDTQYF; CDR3 DNA: TGTGCCAGTCAGAGGAAAGGGCTAGCGGCCCACACAGATACGCAGTATTTT
J gene: TRBJ2-1; D gene: TRBD2; V gene: TRBV5-1; clone size: .; CDR3 protein: CASRPGGAFDEQFF; CDR3 DNA: TGCGCCAGTAGGCCGGGGGGGGCCTTTGATGAGCAGTTCTTC
J gene: TRBJ1-3; D gene: .; V gene: TRBV27; clone size: .; CDR3 protein: CASSTGGGNTIYF; CDR3 DNA: TGTGCCAGCAGTACAGGAGGGGGAAACACCATATATTTT
J gene: TRBJ2-3; D gene: TRBD2; V gene: TRBV10-3; clone size: .; CDR3 protein: CATRAGEGPDTQYF; CDR3 DNA: TGTGCCACCAGGGCGGGAGAGGGTCCAGATACGCAGTATTTT
J gene: TRBJ2-7; D gene: .; V gene: TRBV7-2; clone size: .; CDR3 protein: CASSPISYEQYF; CDR3 DNA: TGTGCCAGCAGCCCTATCTCCTACGAGCAGTACTTC
J gene: TRBJ2-7; D gene: TRBD1; V gene: TRBV24-1; clone size: .; CDR3 protein: CATSDLRQGADEQYF; CDR3 DNA: TGTGCCACCAGTGATTTGCGCCAGGGGGCCGACGAGCAGTACTTC
J gene: TRBJ2-3; D gene: TRBD2; V gene: TRBV7-9; clone size: .; CDR3 protein: CASSLGEGRQDTQYF; CDR3 DNA: TGTGCCAGCAGCTTAGGGGAGGGGCGGCAAGATACGCAGTATTTT
J gene: TRBJ2-6; D gene: TRBD2; V gene: TRBV4-3; clone size: .; CDR3 protein: CASSHSAGAGANVLTF; CDR3 DNA: TGCGCCAGCAGCCATTCAGCGGGGGCTGGGGCCAACGTCCTGACTTTC
J gene: TRBJ1-3; D gene: TRBD1; V gene: TRBV3-1/TRBV3-2; clone size: .; CDR3 protein: CASSQSGTASSGNTIYF; CDR3 DNA: TGTGCCAGCAGCCAATCCGGGACAGCGTCCTCTGGAAACACCATATATTTT
J gene: TRBJ2-7; D gene: .; V gene: TRBV11-2; clone size: .; CDR3 protein: CASSLGSGTYEQYF; CDR3 DNA: TGTGCCAGCAGCTTAGGGTCAGGGACCTACGAGCAGTACTTC
J gene: TRBJ2-7; D gene: .; V gene: TRBV7-8; clone size: .; CDR3 protein: CASSSQTGTPFEQYF; CDR3 DNA: TGTGCCAGCAGCTCACAGACCGGGACACCCTTTGAGCAGTACTTC
J gene: TRBJ2-1; D gene: TRBD2; V gene: TRBV6-2/TRBV6-3; clone size: .; CDR3 protein: CASSQTGTVGTSLSEQFF; CDR3 DNA: TGTGCCAGCAGTCAGACAGGGACAGTCGGGACTAGCCTCAGTGAGCAGTTCTTC
J gene: TRBJ2-3; D gene: TRBD2; V gene: TRBV2; clone size: once; CDR3 protein: CASTISGVGTDTQYF; CDR3 DNA: TGTGCCAGCACCATTAGCGGGGTTGGCACAGATACGCAGTATTTT
J gene: TRBJ2-7; D gene: TRBD2; V gene: TRBV6-6; clone size: .; CDR3 protein: CASRRGTRLAGTYEQYF; CDR3 DNA: TGTGCCAGCAGACGAGGGACCCGACTAGCGGGAACCTACGAGCAGTACTTC
J gene: TRBJ2-7; D gene: .; V gene: TRBV7-3; clone size: .; CDR3 protein: CASSLTGTEATYEQYF; CDR3 DNA: TGTGCCAGCAGCTTAACCGGGACTGAGGCTACCTACGAGCAGTACTTC
J gene: TRBJ1-3; D gene: .; V gene: TRBV3-1/TRBV3-2; clone size: .; CDR3 protein: CASSQLTDSGNTIYF; CDR3 DNA: TGTGCCAGCAGCCAACTGACAGACTCTGGAAACACCATATATTTT
J gene: TRBJ2-2; D gene: .; V gene: TRBV6-5; clone size: .; CDR3 protein: CASKSQGWTGELFF; CDR3 DNA: TGTGCCAGCAAGTCGCAGGGTTGGACCGGGGAGCTGTTTTTT
J gene: TRBJ1-5; D gene: .; V gene: TRBV4-3; clone size: .; CDR3 protein: CASSQDLNQPQHF; CDR3 DNA: TGCGCCAGCAGCCAAGATCTTAATCAGCCCCAGCATTTT
J gene: TRBJ1-6; D gene: .; V gene: TRBV9; clone size: .; CDR3 protein: CASSVEPLTGTHPPLHF; CDR3 DNA: TGTGCCAGCAGCGTAGAACCCCTGACAGGTACCCATCCACCCCTCCACTTT
J gene: TRBJ1-1; D gene: TRBD1; V gene: TRBV5-4; clone size: .; CDR3 protein: CASRAQGAVSEAFF; CDR3 DNA: TGTGCCAGCAGGGCCCAGGGGGCGGTATCTGAAGCTTTCTTT
J gene: TRBJ2-3; D gene: TRBD2; V gene: TRBV7-2; clone size: .; CDR3 protein: CASSQGGGRGVTQYF; CDR3 DNA: TGTGCCAGCAGCCAAGGCGGGGGGCGCGGGGTTACGCAGTATTTT
J gene: TRBJ2-7; D gene: .; V gene: TRBV7-9; clone size: .; CDR3 protein: CASSTLLAWHEQYF; CDR3 DNA: TGTGCCAGCAGCACACTACTAGCCTGGCACGAGCAGTACTTC
J gene: TRBJ1-2; D gene: .; V gene: TRBV10-1; clone size: .; CDR3 protein: CASGKGSGGYGYTF; CDR3 DNA: TGCGCCAGCGGGAAGGGCTCCGGAGGGTATGGCTACACCTTC
J gene: TRBJ2-7; D gene: TRBD1; V gene: TRBV6-2/TRBV6-3; clone size: .; CDR3 protein: CASSYVGTVQYEQYF; CDR3 DNA: TGTGCCAGCAGTTACGTCGGGACAGTGCAGTACGAGCAGTACTTC
J gene: TRBJ2-1; D gene: .; V gene: TRBV24-1; clone size: .; CDR3 protein: CATSDNRDSLNEQFF; CDR3 DNA: TGTGCCACCAGTGATAACAGGGATTCTCTGAATGAGCAGTTCTTC
J gene: TRBJ1-1; D gene: .; V gene: TRBV6-2/TRBV6-3; clone size: .; CDR3 protein: CASSYPTGRGTEAFF; CDR3 DNA: TGTGCCAGCAGTTACCCCACGGGTCGAGGGACTGAAGCTTTCTTT
J gene: TRBJ2-3; D gene: TRBD1; V gene: TRBV6-1; clone size: .; CDR3 protein: CASSEFLRDRGTDTQYF; CDR3 DNA: TGTGCCAGCAGTGAGTTTCTCCGGGACAGGGGCACAGATACGCAGTATTTT
J gene: TRBJ1-1; D gene: .; V gene: TRBV18; clone size: few; CDR3 protein: CASSPGQGSLGTEAFF; CDR3 DNA: TGTGCCAGCTCACCAGGGCAGGGAAGCTTGGGCACTGAAGCTTTCTTT
J gene: TRBJ1-1; D gene: TRBD1; V gene: TRBV11-3; clone size: once; CDR3 protein: CASSSGQGLTEAFF; CDR3 DNA: TGTGCCAGCAGCTCCGGACAGGGGCTCACTGAAGCTTTCTTT
J gene: TRBJ2-7; D gene: TRBD1; V gene: TRBV18; clone size: .; CDR3 protein: CASSPDRVYEQYF; CDR3 DNA: TGTGCCAGCTCACCGGACAGGGTATACGAGCAGTACTTC
J gene: TRBJ2-7; D gene: TRBD1; V gene: TRBV28; clone size: .; CDR3 protein: CASSSTGTGDYEQYF; CDR3 DNA: TGTGCCAGCAGTTCCACCGGGACAGGGGACTACGAGCAGTACTTC
J gene: TRBJ2-7; D gene: TRBD2; V gene: TRBV28; clone size: once; CDR3 protein: CASSTLGRGPSYEQYF; CDR3 DNA: TGTGCCAGCAGTACCCTTGGGAGGGGCCCTTCCTACGAGCAGTACTTC
J gene: TRBJ1-2; D gene: TRBD1; V gene: TRBV4-1; clone size: few; CDR3 protein: CASSQADRRNYGYTF; CDR3 DNA: TGCGCCAGCAGCCAAGCGGACAGGCGGAACTATGGCTACACCTTC
J gene: TRBJ1-2; D gene: .; V gene: TRBV25-1; clone size: .; CDR3 protein: CASKPEGGNYGYTF; CDR3 DNA: TGTGCCAGCAAACCCGAGGGAGGGAACTATGGCTACACCTTC
J gene: TRBJ1-5; D gene: TRBD1; V gene: TRBV24-1; clone size: .; CDR3 protein: CATSGTGNQPQHF; CDR3 DNA: TGTGCCACCTCCGGGACAGGGAATCAGCCCCAGCATTTT
J gene: TRBJ2-2; D gene: .; V gene: TRBV4-2; clone size: .; CDR3 protein: CASSQDDTGELFF; CDR3 DNA: TGTGCCAGCAGCCAAGACGACACCGGGGAGCTGTTTTTT
J gene: TRBJ2-5; D gene: TRBD1; V gene: TRBV5-1; clone size: .; CDR3 protein: CASSDLAGIRGRETQYF; CDR3 DNA: TGCGCCAGCAGCGACCTCGCCGGGATAAGGGGGCGAGAGACCCAGTACTTC
J gene: TRBJ1-3; D gene: .; V gene: TRBV3-1/TRBV3-2; clone size: .; CDR3 protein: CASISGTRTPSGNTIYF; CDR3 DNA: TGTGCCAGCATCTCCGGGACAAGGACCCCCTCTGGAAACACCATATATTTT
J gene: TRBJ2-1; D gene: .; V gene: TRBV25-1; clone size: .; CDR3 protein: CASVRGTEQFF; CDR3 DNA: TGTGCCAGCGTCCGGGGGACTGAGCAGTTCTTC